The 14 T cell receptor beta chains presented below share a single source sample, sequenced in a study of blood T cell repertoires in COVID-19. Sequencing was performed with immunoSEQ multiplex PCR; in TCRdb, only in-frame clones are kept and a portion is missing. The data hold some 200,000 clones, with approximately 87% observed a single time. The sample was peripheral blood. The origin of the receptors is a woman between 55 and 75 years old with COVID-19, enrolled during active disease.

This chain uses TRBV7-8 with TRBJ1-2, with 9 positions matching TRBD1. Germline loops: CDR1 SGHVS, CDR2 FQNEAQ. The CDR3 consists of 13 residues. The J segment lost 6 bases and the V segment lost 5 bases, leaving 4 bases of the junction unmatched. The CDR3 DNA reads TGTGCCAGCAGCCTACGGACAGGGGATGGCTACACCTTC. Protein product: CASSLRTGDGYTF.

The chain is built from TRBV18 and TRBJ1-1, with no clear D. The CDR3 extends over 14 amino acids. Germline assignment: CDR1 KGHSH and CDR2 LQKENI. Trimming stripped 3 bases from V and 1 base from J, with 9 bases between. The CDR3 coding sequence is TGTGCCAGCTCACCCTCGACGGGGAACACTGAAGCTTTCTTT. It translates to CASSPSTGNTEAFF.

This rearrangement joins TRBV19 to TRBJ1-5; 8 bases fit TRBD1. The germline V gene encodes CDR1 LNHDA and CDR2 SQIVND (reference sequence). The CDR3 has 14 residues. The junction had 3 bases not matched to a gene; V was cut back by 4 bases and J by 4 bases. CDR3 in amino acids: CASSKQGVNQPQHF. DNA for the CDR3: TGTGCCAGTAGTAAACAGGGGGTGAATCAGCCCCAGCATTTT.

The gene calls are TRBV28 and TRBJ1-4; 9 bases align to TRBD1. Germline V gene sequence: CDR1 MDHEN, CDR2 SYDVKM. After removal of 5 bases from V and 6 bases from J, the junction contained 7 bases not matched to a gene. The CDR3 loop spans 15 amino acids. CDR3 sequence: CASSQTGQGYEKLFF. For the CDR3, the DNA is TGTGCCAGCAGTCAAACGGGACAGGGTTATGAAAAACTGTTTTTT.

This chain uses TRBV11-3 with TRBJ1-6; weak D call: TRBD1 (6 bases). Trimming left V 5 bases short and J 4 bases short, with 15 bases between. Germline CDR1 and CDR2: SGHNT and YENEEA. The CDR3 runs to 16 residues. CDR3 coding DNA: TGTGCCAGCAGCCCAAGGGGGACCCTTTATAATTCACCCCTCCACTTT. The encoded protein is CASSPRGTLYNSPLHF. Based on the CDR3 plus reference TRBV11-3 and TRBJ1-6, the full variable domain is EAGVVQSPRYKIIEKKQPVAFWCNPISGHNTLYWYLQNLGQGPELLIRYENEEAVDDSQLPKDRFSAERLKGVDSTLKIQPAELGDSAVYLCASSPRGTLYNSPLHFGNGTRLTVT.

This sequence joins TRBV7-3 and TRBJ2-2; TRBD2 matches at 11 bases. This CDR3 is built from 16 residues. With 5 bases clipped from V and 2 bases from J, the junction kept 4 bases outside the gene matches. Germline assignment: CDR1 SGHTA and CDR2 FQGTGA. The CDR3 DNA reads TGTGCCAGCAGCCCGACTAGCGGGGCAAACACCGGGGAGCTGTTTTTT. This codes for CASSPTSGANTGELFF.

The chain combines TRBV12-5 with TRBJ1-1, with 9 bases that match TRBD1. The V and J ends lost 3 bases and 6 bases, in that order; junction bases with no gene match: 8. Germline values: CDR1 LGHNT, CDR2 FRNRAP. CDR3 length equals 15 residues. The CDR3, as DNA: TGTGCTAGTGGTTTTTCGACAGGGGGGGACTCTGAAGCTTTCTTT. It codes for CASGFSTGGDSEAFF.

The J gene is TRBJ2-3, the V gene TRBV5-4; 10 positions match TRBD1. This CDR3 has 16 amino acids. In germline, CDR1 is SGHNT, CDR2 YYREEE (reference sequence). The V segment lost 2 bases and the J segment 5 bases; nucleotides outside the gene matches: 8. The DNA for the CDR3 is TGTGCCAGCAGCTTACCCCCGACAGGGGGCGTAGATACGCAGTATTTT. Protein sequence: CASSLPPTGGVDTQYF.

The CDR3 DNA sequence: TGTGCCAGCCATAATGAGCAGGGGTGGGGTTCGTTGGAGACCCAGTACTTC. Protein sequence: CASHNEQGWGSLETQYF. The genes are TRBV28 and TRBJ2-5; perhaps TRBD1 as D (6 bases). The ends were cut back, 8 bases at V and 5 bases at J, with 27 bases in the middle. CDR1 and CDR2 (germline): MDHEN, SYDVKM. The CDR3 is 17 residues long. The whole variable domain, remainder taken from reference TRBV28 and TRBJ2-5, is DVKVTQSSRYLVKRTGEKVFLECVQDMDHENMFWYRQDPGLGLRLIYFSYDVKMKEKGDIPEGYSVSREKKERFSLILESASTNQTSMYLCASHNEQGWGSLETQYFGPGTRLLVL.

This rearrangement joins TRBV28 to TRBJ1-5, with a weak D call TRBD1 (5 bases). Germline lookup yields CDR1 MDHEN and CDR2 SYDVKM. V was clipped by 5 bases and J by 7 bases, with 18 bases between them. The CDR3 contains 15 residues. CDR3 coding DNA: TGTGCCAGCAGTGCAATCTTGCGGGGGAGCCAGCCCCAGCATTTT. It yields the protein CASSAILRGSQPQHF. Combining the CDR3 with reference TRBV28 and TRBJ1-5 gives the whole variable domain DVKVTQSSRYLVKRTGEKVFLECVQDMDHENMFWYRQDPGLGLRLIYFSYDVKMKEKGDIPEGYSVSREKKERFSLILESASTNQTSMYLCASSAILRGSQPQHFGDGTRLSIL.

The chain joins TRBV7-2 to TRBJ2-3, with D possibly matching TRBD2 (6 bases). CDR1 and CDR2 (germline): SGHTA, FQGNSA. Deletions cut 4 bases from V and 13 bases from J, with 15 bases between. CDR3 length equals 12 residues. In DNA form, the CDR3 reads TGTGCCAGCAGCTCCCTGGGCGGGGTTAAGTATTTT. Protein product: CASSSLGGVKYF.

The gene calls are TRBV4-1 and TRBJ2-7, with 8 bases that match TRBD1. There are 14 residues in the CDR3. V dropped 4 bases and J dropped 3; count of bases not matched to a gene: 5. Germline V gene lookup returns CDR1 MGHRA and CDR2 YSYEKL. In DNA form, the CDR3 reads TGCGCCAGCAGCCTAGCCGGGACAGGCTACGAGCAGTACTTC. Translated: CASSLAGTGYEQYF.

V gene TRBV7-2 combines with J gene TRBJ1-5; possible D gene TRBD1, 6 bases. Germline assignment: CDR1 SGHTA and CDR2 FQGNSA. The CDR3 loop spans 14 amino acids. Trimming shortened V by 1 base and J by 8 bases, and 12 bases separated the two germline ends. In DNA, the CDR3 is TGTGCCAGCAGCTTAGTAGGCGAGGGGGAGCCCCAGCATTTT. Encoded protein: CASSLVGEGEPQHF. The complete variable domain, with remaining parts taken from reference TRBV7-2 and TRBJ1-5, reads GAGVSQSPSNKVTEKGKDVELRCDPISGHTALYWYRQSLGQGLEFLIYFQGNSAPDKSGLPSDRFSAERTGGSVSTLTIQRTQQEDSAVYLCASSLVGEGEPQHFGDGTRLSIL.

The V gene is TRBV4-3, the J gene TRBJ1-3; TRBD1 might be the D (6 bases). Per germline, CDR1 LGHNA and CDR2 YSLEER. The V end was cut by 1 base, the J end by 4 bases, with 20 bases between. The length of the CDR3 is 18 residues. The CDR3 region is CASSQAPFHRESGNTIYF. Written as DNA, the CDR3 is TGCGCCAGCAGCCAAGCACCTTTTCACAGGGAGTCGGGAAACACCATATATTTT.